These 21 T cell receptor beta chains came from one sample sequenced in a study of T-cell reconstitution after alpha-beta-depleted transplantation in children. Construction of the TCRbeta library involved unique molecular identifiers. Via MiXCR, TCRdb re-called the PCR reads, giving one row per CDR3 protein. The sample lists about 600,000 distinct CDR3 sequences; roughly a tenth were seen once. This sample comprised PBMCs from the stem cell graft donor, obtained from the stem cell graft. Receptors originate from a human donor who donated a stem cell graft to a child with acute myeloid leukemia.

In its sample, this clonotype was seen many times. The chain is built from TRBV7-9 and TRBJ1-2; TRBD1 matches at 8 bases. The CDR3 sequence is 14 residues long. Germline V gives CDR1 SEHNR, CDR2 FQNEAQ (reference sequence). J gave up 13 bases and V 3 bases, and 13 bases lay outside the gene matches. The DNA for the CDR3 is TGTGCCAGCAGCTTGACCGGACAGGGACAATCCTTCACCTTC. Its protein product is CASSLTGQGQSFTF.

V is TRBV14 and J is TRBJ1-6; no definite D call. V dropped 2 bases and J dropped 7 bases, with 6 bases sitting between them. This CDR3 has 13 amino acids. Germline V gene lookup returns CDR1 SGHDN and CDR2 FVKESK. CDR3 amino acids: CASSQSRNSPLHF. The CDR3 DNA sequence: TGTGCCAGCAGCCAAAGTCGGAATTCACCCCTCCACTTT.

This chain links TRBV5-1 with TRBJ2-7, with TRBD2 matching 9 bases. J lost 2 bases, V lost 4 bases, and 10 bases had no gene match. Germline V CDR1 and CDR2: SGHRS, YFSETQ. The CDR3 length is 16 residues. The CDR3, as DNA: TGCGCCAGCAGCAGCATTCCGGCGGGAGGGACCTACGAGCAGTACTTC. It specifies CASSSIPAGGTYEQYF.

This clonotype was picked up many times. The V and J genes are TRBV3-1 and TRBJ2-4, with 7 nucleotides matching TRBD2. The germline V gene encodes CDR1 LGHDT and CDR2 YNNKEL (reference sequence). The CDR3 length is 23 residues. The V gene end was trimmed by 2 bases and the J gene end by 0 bases; junction bases not matched to a gene: 25. This chain's CDR3 is CASSQLVVGAGVSSVLAKNIQYF. DNA for the CDR3: TGTGCCAGCAGCCAATTAGTTGTTGGCGCGGGAGTTTCATCGGTACTAGCCAAAAACATTCAGTACTTC.

A few counts support this clonotype. The chain uses TRBV4-3 and TRBJ2-7; 14 bases agree with TRBD2. Germline trimming cut 4 bases from V and 3 bases from J; bases unmatched to any gene: 5. This CDR3 is built from 16 residues. CDR1 LGHNA and CDR2 YSLEER come from the germline V gene. In DNA, the CDR3 is TGCGCCAGCAGCCGAACCGGGACTAGCGGGAGCTACGAGCAGTACTTC. Its protein product is CASSRTGTSGSYEQYF.

The sample holds many counts of this clonotype. CDR3 region: CASSRITALEAGELFF. The CDR3 region has the DNA TGTGCCAGCAGCCGTATCACCGCCTTGGAGGCCGGGGAGCTGTTTTTT. The chain combines TRBV11-2 with TRBJ2-2; maybe TRBD2 (5 bases). The CDR3 extends over 16 amino acids. Germline assignment: CDR1 SGHAT and CDR2 FQNNGV. Trimming took 5 bases from V and 6 from J, leaving 19 bases between them.

This clonotype turned up a few times. The chain links TRBV27 to TRBJ2-3; no definite D call. Trimming shortened V by 4 bases and J by 2 bases, and 13 bases separated the two germline ends. Germline values: CDR1 MNHEY, CDR2 SMNVEV (reference sequence). The CDR3 is 15 residues long. The chain's CDR3 is CASSWEVPYTDTQYF. The CDR3 DNA is TGTGCCAGCAGTTGGGAAGTTCCCTACACAGATACGCAGTATTTT.

This clonotype has just a few counts. DNA of the CDR3: TGTGCCACCAGTGATTCGGCGGGCCCCACAGATACGCAGTATTTT. It encodes CATSDSAGPTDTQYF. The chain uses TRBV24-1 and TRBJ2-3; TRBD2 might be the D (5 bases). The CDR3 is 15 residues long. Germline CDR1 reads KGHDR; CDR2 reads SFDVKD. V was pared by 2 bases and J by 2 bases, with 10 bases between.

This clonotype has ten or more counts. The J gene is TRBJ2-2, the V gene TRBV7-2; D is uncertain. This CDR3 contains 15 residues. Germline CDR1 and CDR2: SGHTA and FQGNSA. V gave up 5 bases and J gave up 2 bases, with 12 bases separating them. In DNA, the CDR3 is TGTGCCAGCAGCCCCTCACTCCGTAACACCGGGGAGCTGTTTTTT. This sequence encodes CASSPSLRNTGELFF.

This clonotype came up many times. This sequence joins TRBV6-1 and TRBJ2-3; D may match TRBD1 or TRBD2 (5 bases each). Looked up from germline, CDR1 is MNHNS and CDR2 is SASEGT. The V and J ends lost 6 bases and 4 bases respectively, with 17 bases between them. This CDR3 region has 15 residues. The CDR3, as DNA: TGTGCCAGCAGCCCCGGGACCAAGTTCTCAGATACGCAGTATTTT. Its translation is CASSPGTKFSDTQYF.

V usage is TRBV10-3 and J usage is TRBJ2-3; TRBD2 agrees at 11 bases. In germline, CDR1 is ENHRY, CDR2 SYGVKD. J lost 5 bases, V lost 6 bases, and 4 bases had no gene match. This CDR3 has 14 residues. The CDR3 DNA reads TGTGCCATCAGCCCCGGGACTAGCGGAGATACGCAGTATTTT. This sequence encodes CAISPGTSGDTQYF.

This clonotype came up a few times. DNA for the CDR3: TGTGCCACCCGACCCGGAGGGAACAATGAGCAGTTCTTC. Translated: CATRPGGNNEQFF. This sequence joins TRBV24-1 and TRBJ2-1, with D perhaps matching TRBD2 (6 bases). Germline V gene data show CDR1 as KGHDR and CDR2 as SFDVKD. This CDR3 region has 13 residues. Trimming left V 9 bases short and J 5 bases short, with 13 bases between.

The CDR3 sequence: CASATGPNYGYTF. The CDR3 DNA is TGTGCCAGCGCGACAGGCCCTAACTATGGCTACACCTTC. This chain connects TRBV12-3 or TRBV12-4 to TRBJ1-2; D might be TRBD1 (6 bases). The CDR3 runs 13 residues. V lost 8 bases, J lost 0 bases, and 10 bases lay in between.

This clonotype was detected only a few times. The chain uses TRBV20-1 and TRBJ1-1; unclear D gene. The germline V and J ends were trimmed by 0 bases and 5 bases, with 13 bases remaining between them. Germline-derived CDR1 and CDR2 are DFQATT and SNEGSKA (reference sequence). The length of the CDR3 is 14 residues. The chain's CDR3 is CSARDASGRTEAFF. In DNA, the CDR3 is TGCAGTGCTAGAGATGCCTCAGGACGAACTGAAGCTTTCTTT.

This clonotype was seen only a few times. The chain couples TRBV7-8 to TRBJ2-7; D might be TRBD1 or TRBD2, each matching 5 bases. The CDR3 has 13 residues. The germline gives CDR1 SGHVS, CDR2 FQNEAQ. Trimming removed 8 bases from V and 7 bases from J, with 18 bases in between. CDR3 amino acids: CASGRDLPGEQYF. The CDR3 nucleotides are TGTGCCAGCGGAAGGGACCTGCCGGGGGAGCAGTACTTC. Using reference TRBV7-8 and TRBJ2-7 for the parts outside the CDR3, the full variable domain is GAGVSQSPRYKVAKRGQDVALRCDPISGHVSLFWYQQALGQGPEFLTYFQNEAQLDKSGLPSDRFFAERPEGSVSTLKIQRTQQEDSAVYLCASGRDLPGEQYFGPGTRLTVT.

This clonotype has a handful of counts. This chain links TRBV7-8 with TRBJ2-1; 12 bases are shared with TRBD2. Germline lookup yields CDR1 SGHVS and CDR2 FQNEAQ. V lost 5 bases to trimming and J lost 9 bases; unmatched junction nucleotides: 8. The CDR3 covers 15 residues. The CDR3 is CASSAASGRAPEQFF. As DNA, the CDR3 is TGTGCCAGCAGCGCAGCTAGCGGGAGGGCCCCTGAGCAGTTCTTC.

This rearrangement joins TRBV19 to TRBJ2-7; 8 nucleotides match TRBD1. The germline V gene has CDR1 LNHDA and CDR2 SQIVND (reference sequence). Unmatched junction bases numbered 10, after V lost 5 bases and J lost 7 bases. CDR3 length: 14 amino acids. In nucleotides, the CDR3 is TGTGCCAGTAGTGCCCTGGGGACAGGCGGGGAGCAGTACTTC. Translation: CASSALGTGGEQYF.

CDR3 bases: TGCAGTGCTTACGGGACAGTCACAGATACGCAGTATTTT. Translation gives CSAYGTVTDTQYF. This chain joins TRBV20-1 and TRBJ2-3; the match to TRBD1 covers 7 bases. The J segment lost 2 bases and the V segment lost 5 bases, leaving 4 bases of the junction unmatched. CDR3 length: 13 amino acids. Germline CDR1 reads DFQATT; CDR2 reads SNEGSKA (reference sequence).

V is TRBV29-1 and J is TRBJ1-5, with 8 nucleotides matching TRBD1. The V and J ends lost 6 bases and 4 bases, in that order; junction bases with no gene match: 8. Per the germline V gene, CDR1 is SQVTM and CDR2 is ANQGSEA. The CDR3 runs to 14 residues. The CDR3 sequence is CSVSQGVQNQPQHF. The CDR3 DNA is TGCAGCGTCTCACAGGGGGTCCAAAATCAGCCCCAGCATTTT.

This chain joins TRBV5-1 and TRBJ2-1; possibly TRBD1 or TRBD2 for D (5 bases each). Trimming removed 3 bases from V and 14 bases from J, with 15 bases in between. There are 12 residues in the CDR3. In germline, CDR1 is SGHRS, CDR2 YFSETQ. The chain's CDR3 is CASSSGPNPKFF. In nucleotides, the CDR3 is TGCGCCAGCAGCTCGGGACCAAACCCAAAGTTCTTC.

The J gene is TRBJ2-1, the V gene TRBV24-1; 11 nucleotides agree with TRBD2. With V trimmed by 5 bases and J by 6 bases, 5 bases remained unmatched. This CDR3 comprises 15 residues. CDR1 is KGHDR and CDR2 is SFDVKD in the germline V gene. CDR3: CATSGLGLAANEQFF. The CDR3 nucleotides are TGTGCCACCAGTGGCCTGGGACTAGCGGCCAATGAGCAGTTCTTC.